The source of this T cell receptor (beta chain) is a study of shared clonotypes between healthy human individuals. The method was immunoSEQ multiplex PCR; TCRdb's version includes in-frame clones alone and lacks a portion of them. This repertoire shows about 2.2 million clones, more than 85% found once; its top ten account for 1.7%. Comment on this clone: No antigen is known for it. The sample carries other DNA sequences with the same CDR3.

Whole-study results and caveats: A reduction in generation probabilities was seen for non-shared clonotypes relative to those shared by all four donors. Incompleteness in sorted-subset sequencing, despite large depth, was shown by rarefaction.

Trimming removed 3 bases at V and 0 bases at J, with 6 bases between. There are 13 residues in the CDR3. Germline V gene sequence: CDR1 LNHNV, CDR2 YYDKDF (reference sequence). In the naive CD8 group, cells lacked CD45RO and were positively selected for CCR7, so terminally differentiated effector memory CD45RA+ cells were left out. Donors were healthy HIV-negative adults without recent acute infections or vaccinations. Sequenced material: naive CD8+ T cells from PBMCs. This receptor was taken from a man younger than 35 in good health. Some clones in this sample may be carry-over from other donors' samples. The rearrangement joins TRBV15 to TRBJ2-7; D is unclear. Here the CDR3 DNA reads TGTGCCACCAGCAGTCGTGGCTCCTACGAGCAGTACTTC. The encoded protein is CATSSRGSYEQYF.